Listed here are 9 T cell receptor beta chains from one sample, sequenced in a study of radiation and T cells in renal cell carcinoma. Produced via immunoSEQ multiplex PCR; TCRdb's table is partial and in-frame only. Altogether 140,000 to 150,000 clones are present, 75% to 90% being singletons, with the ten largest covering 15% to 20%. Described time point: blood 4 weeks post-SBRT, at nephrectomy. As to treatment: 15 Gy SBRT to primary tumor, nephrectomy 4 weeks later. This specimen consisted of blood, obtained from a patient whose treatment included radiotherapy and nephrectomy. The receptor source for this set is a woman between 50 and 59 years old with renal cell carcinoma.

The V call is TRBV6-5, the J call TRBJ2-7; 8 bases match TRBD1. Germline lookup yields CDR1 MNHEY and CDR2 SVGAGI. This CDR3 contains 13 residues. The V gene end was trimmed by 6 bases and the J gene end by 7 bases; junction bases not matched to a gene: 8. For the CDR3, the DNA is TGTGCCAGCAGCCGCGCAGGGGGCAGGGAGCAGTACTTC. This gives the protein CASSRAGGREQYF.

This clone has a single count. The chain recombines TRBV4-3 with TRBJ1-5; D perhaps matches TRBD1 (5 bases). V was pared by 4 bases and J by 1 base, with 14 bases between. The CDR3 totals 16 residues. Germline assignment: CDR1 LGHNA and CDR2 YSLEER. The CDR3 nucleotides are TGCGCCAGCAGCCTCGACATGGGGGGGAGCAATCAGCCCCAGCATTTT. This translates into CASSLDMGGSNQPQHF.

The V and J genes are TRBV5-1 and TRBJ1-1, with TRBD1 identical over 9 bases. This CDR3 contains 14 residues. V trimming: 3 bases; J trimming: 2 bases; junction bases outside the gene matches: 2. Germline CDR1 and CDR2: SGHRS and YFSETQ. In nucleotides, the CDR3 is TGCGCCAGCAGCTCGACAGGGGGTAACACTGAAGCTTTCTTT. Residues: CASSSTGGNTEAFF.

The V and J genes are TRBV4-3 and TRBJ1-1, with a weak D call TRBD1 (5 bases). The CDR3 contains 15 residues. The V gene's germline CDR1 is LGHNA and CDR2 YSLEER. Trimming cost V 0 bases and J 5 bases, with 13 bases left between them. The CDR3 here is CASSQEGGVGTEAFF. The CDR3 bases are TGCGCCAGCAGCCAAGAGGGGGGAGTTGGAACTGAAGCTTTCTTT.

The chain joins TRBV5-1 to TRBJ2-1; possible D gene TRBD2, 6 bases. Trimming stripped 4 bases from V and 10 bases from J, with 15 bases between. Germline-derived CDR1 and CDR2 are SGHRS and YFSETQ. This CDR3 region has 13 residues. The CDR3 DNA reads TGCGCCAGCAGCATCATCAGGGAGGAAGAGCAGTTCTTC. It specifies CASSIIREEEQFF.

This chain links TRBV7-2 with TRBJ2-7; 7 nucleotides agree with TRBD1. The ends lost 6 bases at V and 0 bases at J; junction bases unmatched: 2. Germline CDR1 is SGHTA and CDR2 is FQGNSA. The CDR3 extends over 13 amino acids. Here the CDR3 reads CASRDRSSYEQYF. In DNA form, the CDR3 reads TGTGCCAGCAGGGACAGGAGCTCCTACGAGCAGTACTTC.

V gene TRBV19 combines with J gene TRBJ2-7, with 7 bases lining up with TRBD2. CDR3 length: 16 amino acids. The junction had 11 bases not matched to a gene; V was cut back by 3 bases and J by 3 bases. Germline V gene sequence: CDR1 LNHDA, CDR2 SQIVND (reference sequence). This chain's CDR3 is CASSITSTSASYEQYF. The DNA for the CDR3 is TGTGCCAGTAGTATCACCTCAACTAGCGCCAGCTACGAGCAGTACTTC.

The rearrangement links TRBV28 to TRBJ1-2; D uncertain. The CDR3 totals 11 residues. Germline-derived CDR1 and CDR2 are MDHEN and SYDVKM. Trimming removed 7 bases at V and 4 bases at J, with 7 bases between. As DNA, the CDR3 is TGTGCCAGCAAGACTAGCTATGGCTACACCTTC. Translation: CASKTSYGYTF.

The chain employs TRBV7-9 and TRBJ2-2; D not certain. The CDR3 has 14 amino acids. Germline lookup yields CDR1 SEHNR and CDR2 FQNEAQ (reference sequence). The V and J ends lost 2 bases and 4 bases respectively, with 8 bases between them. The CDR3 DNA reads as TGTGCCAGCAGCTTAAACGACATCACCGGGGAGCTGTTTTTT. Amino acid sequence: CASSLNDITGELFF.